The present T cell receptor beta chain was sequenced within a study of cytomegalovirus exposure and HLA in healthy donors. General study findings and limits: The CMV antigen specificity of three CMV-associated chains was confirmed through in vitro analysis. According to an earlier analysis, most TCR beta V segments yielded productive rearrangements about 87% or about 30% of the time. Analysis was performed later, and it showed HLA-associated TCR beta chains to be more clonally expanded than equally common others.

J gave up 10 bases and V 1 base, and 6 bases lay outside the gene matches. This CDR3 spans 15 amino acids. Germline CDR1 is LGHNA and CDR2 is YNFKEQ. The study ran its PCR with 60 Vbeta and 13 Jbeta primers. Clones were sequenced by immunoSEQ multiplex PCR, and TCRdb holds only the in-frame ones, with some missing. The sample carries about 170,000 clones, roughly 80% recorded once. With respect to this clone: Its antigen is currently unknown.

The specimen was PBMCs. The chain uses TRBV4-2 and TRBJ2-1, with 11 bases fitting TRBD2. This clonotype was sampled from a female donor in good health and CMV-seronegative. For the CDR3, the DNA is TGTGCCAGCAGCCAAGGACTAGCGGGGTACAGGGAGCAGTTCTTC. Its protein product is CASSQGLAGYREQFF.